These T cell receptor beta chains were read from a single sample in a study of T cells in localized non-small cell lung cancer. Data came from immunoSEQ multiplex PCR; TCRdb stores just in-frame clones and leaves some out. Seen here are fewer than 50,000 clones, 86% observed once, and the top ten hold about 6%. The sequencing used peripheral blood mononuclear cells, collected before any cancer treatment. These receptors came from a male donor aged 60 or over with stage II lung adenocarcinoma. Both conserved end residues are part of each CDR3. The order of the fields is clone size, J gene, V gene, D gene, CDR3 DNA, CDR3 protein. D genes are given only for firm matches. Only some rows state a clone size, as once, few, many or a class for expanded clones.

NA	TRBJ2-3	TRBV19	NA	TGTGCCAGTAGTATAGATTTGGGGACGCAGTATTTT	CASSIDLGTQYF
NA	TRBJ2-2	TRBV19	NA	TGTGCCAGTAGTAGGGGACCTGGAGTGGCCGGGGAGCTGTTTTTT	CASSRGPGVAGELFF
NA	TRBJ1-1	TRBV5-5	NA	TGTGCCAGCAGCTTGGAGTGGCAGGGGCCTGAAGCTTTCTTT	CASSLEWQGPEAFF
NA	TRBJ1-1	TRBV7-2	NA	TGTGCCAGCAGCCCGACTAAGGGCACTGAAGCTTTCTTT	CASSPTKGTEAFF
once	TRBJ2-3	TRBV18	NA	TGTGCCAGCTCACCCACAGGCTCGACGTCAGATACGCAGTATTTT	CASSPTGSTSDTQYF
NA	TRBJ2-1	TRBV18	TRBD1	TGTGCCAGCTCAGTACAGGGGGCCCCCTACAATGAGCAGTTCTTC	CASSVQGAPYNEQFF
NA	TRBJ1-2	TRBV18	NA	TGTGCCAGCTCACCACCGGCAGGAACTAACTATGGCTACACCTTC	CASSPPAGTNYGYTF
NA	TRBJ2-5	TRBV7-8	NA	TGTGCCAGCAGCCGAGCCCAAGAGACCCAGTACTTC	CASSRAQETQYF
NA	TRBJ2-3	TRBV6-5	NA	TGTGCCAGCAGTTACTCTCCGGGAGTCGGAGATACGCAGTATTTT	CASSYSPGVGDTQYF
NA	TRBJ2-5	TRBV28	NA	TGTGCCAGCAGTTTCCGGGGGGCCTCAAACCAAGAGACCCAGTACTTC	CASSFRGASNQETQYF
NA	TRBJ2-7	TRBV9	NA	TGTGCCAGCAGCGTAAAACAGGGCCGTAACGAGCAGTACTTC	CASSVKQGRNEQYF
NA	TRBJ1-2	TRBV28	NA	TGTGCCAGCAGAAGAGGGGCGGGGGCAAATGGCTACACCTTC	CASRRGAGANGYTF
once	TRBJ2-3	TRBV2	TRBD2	TGTGCCGGCAGTGAAACTAGCGGGAGAAATACGCAGTATTTT	CAGSETSGRNTQYF
NA	TRBJ1-4	TRBV28	NA	TGTGCCAGCAGTTTGGCGGGCTCCACTAATGAAAAACTGTTTTTT	CASSLAGSTNEKLFF
NA	TRBJ1-1	TRBV23-1	NA	TGCGCCAGCAGTCCGGGACATTGGCACACTGAAGCTTTCTTT	CASSPGHWHTEAFF
once	TRBJ1-1	TRBV6-1	NA	TGTGCCAGCCGACAGGATAGTTGGGTAACTGAAGCTTTCTTT	CASRQDSWVTEAFF
NA	TRBJ2-7	TRBV28	TRBD2	TGTGCCAGCACCGCTAGCGGGGGGACCTACGAGCAGTACTTC	CASTASGGTYEQYF
NA	TRBJ1-4	TRBV7-9	TRBD1	TGTGCCAGCAGCTTACAGACAGGGGGCAATGAAAAACTGTTTTTT	CASSLQTGGNEKLFF
once	TRBJ2-3	TRBV2	NA	TGTGCCAGCAACCTAGGAGGTGATACGCAGTATTTT	CASNLGGDTQYF
NA	TRBJ2-3	TRBV5-1	NA	TGCGCCAGCAGCTTGGGGACTACCCTCACAGATACGCAGTATTTT	CASSLGTTLTDTQYF
NA	TRBJ2-3	TRBV28	TRBD2	TGTGCCAGTTCCTCTAGCGGGAAAACAGATACGCAGTATTTT	CASSSSGKTDTQYF
NA	TRBJ2-1	TRBV2	NA	TGTGCCAGCAGAGACTACAATGAGCAGTTCTTC	CASRDYNEQFF
NA	TRBJ2-7	TRBV28	NA	TGTGCCAGCACCCTTAACACCTACGAGCAGTACTTC	CASTLNTYEQYF
NA	TRBJ2-3	TRBV19	NA	TGTGCCAGTAGCGACGGACGGTCCACAGATACGCAGTATTTT	CASSDGRSTDTQYF
NA	TRBJ2-5	TRBV9	TRBD1	TGTGCCAGCAGCGTGACAGGGCTGGAAGAGACCCAGTACTTC	CASSVTGLEETQYF
NA	TRBJ2-2	TRBV29-1	NA	TGCAGCGTTACCCTGGGGCATGGCGGGGAGCTGTTTTTT	CSVTLGHGGELFF
NA	TRBJ1-1	TRBV30	TRBD1	TGTGCCTGGGGAACCGGGACAGGGACTTCTGAAGCTTTCTTT	CAWGTGTGTSEAFF
NA	TRBJ1-6	TRBV6-5	NA	TGTGCCAGCCGAGAAGTCATCAATTCACCCCTCCACTTT	CASREVINSPLHF
NA	TRBJ2-3	TRBV5-6	NA	TGTGCCAGCAGCTTGTTCGTCTCTCCTAGCACAGATACGCAGTATTTT	CASSLFVSPSTDTQYF
NA	TRBJ1-3	TRBV19	NA	TGTGCCAGTAGCGCAGAAGTAAACACCATATATTTT	CASSAEVNTIYF
NA	TRBJ1-2	TRBV27	NA	TGTGCCAGCAGTTTGCGGCCTATGGGAACCTATGGCTACACCTTC	CASSLRPMGTYGYTF
NA	TRBJ2-1	TRBV27	NA	TGTGCCAGCAGTTTGAACAGCTACAATGAGCAGTTCTTC	CASSLNSYNEQFF
NA	TRBJ2-1	TRBV18	NA	TGTGCCAGCTCACCGGGAGGATTTGGGGGGAGCTCCTACAATGAGCAGTTCTTC	CASSPGGFGGSSYNEQFF
NA	TRBJ2-7	TRBV2	NA	TGTGCCAGCTCCCAGGGGCGGGACTCCTACGAGCAGTACTTC	CASSQGRDSYEQYF
NA	TRBJ2-3	TRBV15	TRBD1	TGTGCCACCAGCAGTGATGACAGGGGCTTACGGTATTTT	CATSSDDRGLRYF